The clone carrying this T cell receptor beta chain has more than one count but fewer than ten. What it binds is not known. A J-beta primer mix and a sample-barcoded 5' primer were used in a second PCR of roughly 6 to 11 cycles. TCRdb called the 5' RACE reads again in MiXCR, with one record for every CDR3 protein. The profile shows 650,000 to 900,000 distinct CDR3 sequences, about 62% of them singletons. This entry belongs to a study of blood T cells in healthy people across ages. Findings and limits, study-wide: A strong correlation between TCR beta diversity and naive T cell percentage was seen. Diversity was estimated from one million T cells, and these estimates were considered underestimates. Long-lived donors carried more naive CD4+ cells and greater diversity than aged donors.

Germline assignment: CDR1 SQVTM and CDR2 ANQGSEA. The CDR3 extends over 12 amino acids. At least 7 million PBMCs were isolated per sample. The V gene is TRBV29-1, the J gene TRBJ2-7; D unresolved. The J call may be in error: the DNA end matches TRBJ2-5 better. The sequenced sample consisted of blood. This TCR came from a man younger than 40 in good health. The CDR3 loop is CSVEPNGETQYF. CDR3 in DNA: TGCAGCGTTGAACCCAACGGGGAGACCCAGTACTTC.